This T cell receptor (beta chain) was identified in a study of breast tumors, draining lymph nodes, adjacent tissues. Samples came from axillary lymph nodes draining the breast cancer. Study results and limitations: Tumor repertoires ranked between lymph nodes and nontumor tissue in diversity, with V and J gene preferences. Luminal-like breast cancer showed significantly higher tumor–nontumor repertoire similarity than basal-like.

This clonotype was observed at least ten times. Its matching antigen is unknown. TCRdb re-called the multiplex PCR reads through MiXCR, storing one row per CDR3 protein. The data hold about 180,000 distinct CDR3 sequences, with roughly a third observed a single time. The CDR3 length is 16 residues. The V gene's germline CDR1 is DFQATT and CDR2 SNEGSKA (reference sequence). After removal of 3 bases from V and 4 bases from J, the junction contained 10 bases not matched to a gene. Sequences were obtained from axillary lymph node tissue. The receptor's source is a female donor with breast cancer. Some clones in this sample may be carry-over from other donors' samples. The chain is built from TRBV20-1 and TRBJ1-5, with 9 bases fitting TRBD1. The CDR3 coding sequence is TGCAGTGCTAGCAACCAAGGACAGGGGCCAAATCAGCCCCAGCATTTT. It yields the protein CSASNQGQGPNQPQHF.